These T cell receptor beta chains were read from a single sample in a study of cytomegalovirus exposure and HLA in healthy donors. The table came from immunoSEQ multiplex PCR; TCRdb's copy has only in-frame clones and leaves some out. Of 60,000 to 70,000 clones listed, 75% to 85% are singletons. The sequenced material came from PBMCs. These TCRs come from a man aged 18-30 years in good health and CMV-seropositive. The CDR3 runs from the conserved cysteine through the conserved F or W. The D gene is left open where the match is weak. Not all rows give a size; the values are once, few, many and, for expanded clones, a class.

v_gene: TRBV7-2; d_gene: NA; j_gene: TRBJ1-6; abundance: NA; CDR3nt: TGTGCCAGCAGCCCGCCGGTGCTGTACTATAATTCACCCCTCCACTTT; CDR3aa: CASSPPVLYYNSPLHF
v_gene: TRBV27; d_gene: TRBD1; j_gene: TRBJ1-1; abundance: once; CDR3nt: TGTGCCAGCAGAAATTTGGGACAGACGAACACTGAAGCTTTCTTT; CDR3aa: CASRNLGQTNTEAFF
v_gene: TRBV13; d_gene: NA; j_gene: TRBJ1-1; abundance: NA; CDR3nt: TGTGCCAGCAGCGGGGGGACCGGGAAGAACACTGAAGCTTTCTTT; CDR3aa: CASSGGTGKNTEAFF
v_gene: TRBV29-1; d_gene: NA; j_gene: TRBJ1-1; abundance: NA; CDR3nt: TGCAGCGTTTCTACAGGGATTCTCACTGAAGCTTTCTTT; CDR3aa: CSVSTGILTEAFF
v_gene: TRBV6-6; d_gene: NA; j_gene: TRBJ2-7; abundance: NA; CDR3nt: TGTGCCAGCAAACAGGGTGTTTACGAAGAGCAGTACTTC; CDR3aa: CASKQGVYEEQYF
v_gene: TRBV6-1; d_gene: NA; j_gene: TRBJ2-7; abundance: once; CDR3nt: TGTGCCAGCAGTGAGGGGCAGCCGCGGAAGCAGTACTTC; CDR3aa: CASSEGQPRKQYF
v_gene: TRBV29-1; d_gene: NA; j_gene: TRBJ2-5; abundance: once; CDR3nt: TGCAGCGTTGGTGAGGGCTTGGGTGGGACCCAGTACTTC; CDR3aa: CSVGEGLGGTQYF
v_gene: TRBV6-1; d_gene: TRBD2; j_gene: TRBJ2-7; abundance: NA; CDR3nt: TGTGCCAGCAGTGAACTAGCGGGGGGAGCCTACGAGCAGTACTTC; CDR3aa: CASSELAGGAYEQYF
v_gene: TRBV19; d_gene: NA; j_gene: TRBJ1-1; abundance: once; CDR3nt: TGTGCCAGTAGGGACAGTTCCACTGAAGCTTTCTTT; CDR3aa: CASRDSSTEAFF
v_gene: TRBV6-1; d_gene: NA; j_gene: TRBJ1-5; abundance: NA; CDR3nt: TGTGCCAGCAGTCCATCCGGGGAGCAGCCCCAGCATTTT; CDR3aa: CASSPSGEQPQHF
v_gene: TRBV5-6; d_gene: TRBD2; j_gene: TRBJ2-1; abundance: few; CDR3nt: TGTGCCAGCCTAGCGGGGGATTACAATGAGCAGTTCTTC; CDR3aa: CASLAGDYNEQFF
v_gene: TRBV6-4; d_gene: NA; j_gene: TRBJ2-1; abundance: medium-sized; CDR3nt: TGTGCCAGCAGTGATGGAGGGGACGCGAATGAGCAGTTCTTC; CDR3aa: CASSDGGDANEQFF
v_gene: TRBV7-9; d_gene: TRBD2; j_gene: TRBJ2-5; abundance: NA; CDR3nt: TGTGCCAGCAGCTTGTCGCGGGAGCAAGAGACCCAGTACTTC; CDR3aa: CASSLSREQETQYF
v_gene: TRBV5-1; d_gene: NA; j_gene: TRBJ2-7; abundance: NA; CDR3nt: TGCGCCAGCAGAAGAGGGATGGGTGGTTACGAGCAGTACTTC; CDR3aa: CASRRGMGGYEQYF
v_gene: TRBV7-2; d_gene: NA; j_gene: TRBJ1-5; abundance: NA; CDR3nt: TGTGCCAGCAGTTACCGCGGGGCCGCCAATCAGCCCCAGCATTTT; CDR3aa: CASSYRGAANQPQHF
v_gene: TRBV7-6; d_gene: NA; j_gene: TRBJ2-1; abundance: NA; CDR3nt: TGTGCCAGCAGCTTAGCCGGGACACCTTACAATGAGCAGTTCTTC; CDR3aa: CASSLAGTPYNEQFF
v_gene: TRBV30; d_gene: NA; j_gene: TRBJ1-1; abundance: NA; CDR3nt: TGTGCCTGGAGCCAGATACCAGGGTTGGCTGAAGCTTTCTTT; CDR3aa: CAWSQIPGLAEAFF
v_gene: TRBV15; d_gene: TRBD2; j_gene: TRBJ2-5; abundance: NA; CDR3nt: TGTGCCACCAGCAGGGGGGGGGAGACCCAGTACTTC; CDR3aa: CATSRGGETQYF
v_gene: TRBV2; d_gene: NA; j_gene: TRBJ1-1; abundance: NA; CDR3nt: TGTGCCAGCAGGGTCGCGGGAACTGAAGCTTTCTTT; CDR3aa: CASRVAGTEAFF
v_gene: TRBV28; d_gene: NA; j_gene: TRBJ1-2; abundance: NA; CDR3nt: TGTGCCAGCAGTTCAATCGGGTACAACAACTATGGCTACACCTTC; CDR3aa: CASSSIGYNNYGYTF
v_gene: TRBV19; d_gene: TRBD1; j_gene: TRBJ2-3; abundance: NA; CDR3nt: TGTGCCAGTAGTATCCAGGGGGCAGATACGCAGTATTTT; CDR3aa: CASSIQGADTQYF
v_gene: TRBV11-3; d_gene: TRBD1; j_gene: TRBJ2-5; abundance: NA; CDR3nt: TGTGCCAGCAGACAGGGGGAAGAGACCCAGTACTTC; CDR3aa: CASRQGEETQYF
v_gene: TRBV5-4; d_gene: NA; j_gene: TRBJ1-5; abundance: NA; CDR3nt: TGTGCCAGCAGTATTGCACGTCAGGGGCGTCAGCCCCAGCATTTT; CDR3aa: CASSIARQGRQPQHF
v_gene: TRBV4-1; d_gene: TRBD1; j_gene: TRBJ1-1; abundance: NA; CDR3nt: TGCGCCAGCAGCCGAACAGGGGTCACTGAAGCTTTCTTT; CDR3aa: CASSRTGVTEAFF
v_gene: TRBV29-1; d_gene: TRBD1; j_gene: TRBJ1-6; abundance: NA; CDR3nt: TGCAGCGTCCGGACAGGGGGCGATAATTCACCCCTCCACTTT; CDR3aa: CSVRTGGDNSPLHF
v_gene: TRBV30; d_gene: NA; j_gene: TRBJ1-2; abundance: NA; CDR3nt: TGTGCCTGGAGGGCGAGAACAGACTATGGCTACACCTTC; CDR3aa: CAWRARTDYGYTF
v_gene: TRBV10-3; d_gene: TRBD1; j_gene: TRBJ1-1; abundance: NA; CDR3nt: TGTGCCATCAGTGAGACTGGACAGGCAGCTGAAGCTTTCTTT; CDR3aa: CAISETGQAAEAFF
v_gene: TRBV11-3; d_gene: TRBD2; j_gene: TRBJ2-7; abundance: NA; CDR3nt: TGTGCCAGCAGCCATCGGGGGGAGGGGAGTGAGCAGTACTTC; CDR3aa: CASSHRGEGSEQYF
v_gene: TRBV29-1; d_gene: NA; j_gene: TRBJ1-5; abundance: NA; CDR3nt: TGCAGCGTTGAATTGGGGGGAGGTAGCAATCAGCCCCAGCATTTT; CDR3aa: CSVELGGGSNQPQHF
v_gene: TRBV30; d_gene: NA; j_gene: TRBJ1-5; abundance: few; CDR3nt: TGTGCCTGGAGCGCCGAGGCCCCTAATCAGCCCCAGCATTTT; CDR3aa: CAWSAEAPNQPQHF
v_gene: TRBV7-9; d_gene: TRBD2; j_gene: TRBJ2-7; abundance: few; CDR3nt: TGTGCCAGCAGCTCCTGGACGGGAGGTTCGGACGAGCAGTACTTC; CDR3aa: CASSSWTGGSDEQYF
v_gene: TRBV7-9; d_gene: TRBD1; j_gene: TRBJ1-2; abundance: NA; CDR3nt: TGTGCCAGCAGCCTAGGACAGGGGATCTATGGCTACACCTTC; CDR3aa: CASSLGQGIYGYTF
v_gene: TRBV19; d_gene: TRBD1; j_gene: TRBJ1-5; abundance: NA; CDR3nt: TGTGCCAGTAGTGTGGGACAGGTCAACAATCAGCCCCAGCATTTT; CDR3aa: CASSVGQVNNQPQHF
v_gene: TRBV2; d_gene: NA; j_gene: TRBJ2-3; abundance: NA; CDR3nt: TGTGCCAGCGGGAGGACGGCGGTCGCAGATACGCAGTATTTT; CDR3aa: CASGRTAVADTQYF
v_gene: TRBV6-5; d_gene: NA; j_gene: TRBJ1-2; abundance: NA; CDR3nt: TGTGCCAGCAGTTACGGCAGGTCCAACAACGGCTACACCTTC; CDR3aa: CASSYGRSNNGYTF
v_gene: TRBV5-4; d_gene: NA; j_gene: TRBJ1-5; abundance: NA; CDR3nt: TGTGCCAGCAGCGGTCAGGGGTTGGGTCAGCCCCAGCATTTT; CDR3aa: CASSGQGLGQPQHF
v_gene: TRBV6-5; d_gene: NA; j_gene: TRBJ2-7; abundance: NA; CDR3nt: TGTGCCAGCAGTTACCTCCGGGAGCAGTACTTC; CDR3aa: CASSYLREQYF
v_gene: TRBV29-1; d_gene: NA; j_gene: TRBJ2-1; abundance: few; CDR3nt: TGCAGCGTTGTAGTGGGGGGAAACAATGAGCAGTTCTTC; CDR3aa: CSVVVGGNNEQFF
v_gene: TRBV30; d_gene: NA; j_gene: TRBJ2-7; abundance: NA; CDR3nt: TGTGCCTGGAGTGTTGGAGGGACCGCCTACGAGCAGTACTTC; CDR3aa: CAWSVGGTAYEQYF
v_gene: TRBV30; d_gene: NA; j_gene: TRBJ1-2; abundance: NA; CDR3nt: TGTGCCTGGAGTGAGGGGCCCTATGGCTACACCTTC; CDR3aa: CAWSEGPYGYTF
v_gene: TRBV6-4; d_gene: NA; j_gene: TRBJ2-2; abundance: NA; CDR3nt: TGTGCCAGCAGTGACTCGAGTGGAGGAGGGGAGCTGTTTTTT; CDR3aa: CASSDSSGGGELFF
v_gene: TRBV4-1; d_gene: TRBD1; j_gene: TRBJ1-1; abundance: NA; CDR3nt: TGCGCCAGCCGGGAGACAGGGGGTTTAACTGAAGCTTTCTTT; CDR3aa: CASRETGGLTEAFF
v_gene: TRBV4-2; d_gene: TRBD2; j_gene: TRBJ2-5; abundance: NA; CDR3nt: TGTGCCAGCAGCCAAGTGGCTAGCGGGACCCAAGAGACCCAGTACTTC; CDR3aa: CASSQVASGTQETQYF
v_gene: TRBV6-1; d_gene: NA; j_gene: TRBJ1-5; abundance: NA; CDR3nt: TGTGCCAGCAGTGAAGCCGGCAATCAGCCCCAGCATTTT; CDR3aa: CASSEAGNQPQHF
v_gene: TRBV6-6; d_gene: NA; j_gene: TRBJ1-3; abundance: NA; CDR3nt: TGTGCCAGCAGTTCGGCACAGAGCTCTGGAAACACCATATATTTT; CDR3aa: CASSSAQSSGNTIYF
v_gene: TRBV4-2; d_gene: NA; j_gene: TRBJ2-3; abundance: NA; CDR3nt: TGTGCCAGCAGCCAAGAGGAGGGAGTAGTTGAATATACGCAGTATTTT; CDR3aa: CASSQEEGVVEYTQYF
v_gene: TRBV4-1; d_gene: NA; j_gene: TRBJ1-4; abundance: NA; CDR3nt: TGCGCCAGCAGCCCAAGTCTGAGGAGAGGGGAAAAACTGTTTTTT; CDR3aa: CASSPSLRRGEKLFF